This TCR beta chain was found in a study of OX40 agonist ivuxolimab in advanced cancers. As for this clone: Its matching antigen is unknown.

Germline V gene sequence: CDR1 MNHNS, CDR2 SASEGT. Trimming shortened V by 3 bases and J by 0 bases, and 12 bases separated the two germline ends. This CDR3 is 15 amino acids long. General study results and limits: No determination was made of the antigen specificity of the expanded peripheral T cells. Low normalized clonal expansion also occurred in some nonresponding patients.

Only in-frame clones appear in the TCRdb table, and some are missing; sequencing was by immunoSEQ multiplex PCR. The profile shows under 80,000 clones, over 85% of them singletons. The TCR sequence derives from an adult with an advanced solid tumor such as melanoma, head and neck, liver or kidney cancer. The rearrangement uses TRBV6-1 and TRBJ2-7; D is possibly TRBD1 (6 bases). The sample consisted of CD4+ or CD8+ T cells sorted from blood, taken in a trial of the OX40 agonist ivuxolimab. The CDR3 sequence: CASSDDGQPSYEQYF. The CDR3 DNA reads TGTGCCAGCAGTGATGACGGACAGCCCTCCTACGAGCAGTACTTC.